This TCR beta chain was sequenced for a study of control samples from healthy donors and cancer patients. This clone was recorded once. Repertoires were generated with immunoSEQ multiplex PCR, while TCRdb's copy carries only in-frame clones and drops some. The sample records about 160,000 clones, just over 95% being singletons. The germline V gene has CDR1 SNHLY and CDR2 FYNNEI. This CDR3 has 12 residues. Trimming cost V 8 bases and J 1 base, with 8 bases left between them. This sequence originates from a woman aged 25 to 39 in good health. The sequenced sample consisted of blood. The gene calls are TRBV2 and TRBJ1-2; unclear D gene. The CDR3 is CASGRGNYGYTF. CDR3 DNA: TGTGCCAGCGGGCGGGGTAACTATGGCTACACCTTC.